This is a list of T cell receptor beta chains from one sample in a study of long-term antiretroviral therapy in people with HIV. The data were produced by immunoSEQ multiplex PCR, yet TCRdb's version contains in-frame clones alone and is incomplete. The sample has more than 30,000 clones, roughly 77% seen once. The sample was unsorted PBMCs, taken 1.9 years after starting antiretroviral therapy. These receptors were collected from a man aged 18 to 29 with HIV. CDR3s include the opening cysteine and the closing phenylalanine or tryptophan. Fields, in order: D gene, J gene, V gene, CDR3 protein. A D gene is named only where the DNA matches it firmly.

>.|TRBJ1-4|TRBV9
CASSGGGWGEKLFF
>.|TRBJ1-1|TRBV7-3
CASSFTQNTEAFF
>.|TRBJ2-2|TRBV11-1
CASSISPLGAGELFF
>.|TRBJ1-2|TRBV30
CAWSVWGAGGYTF
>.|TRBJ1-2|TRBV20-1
CSASKSYGYTF
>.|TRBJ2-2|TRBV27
CASSFGKGVGELFF
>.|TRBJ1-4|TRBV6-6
CASSYYDQGSNEKLFF
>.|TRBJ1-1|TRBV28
CASSFEGGASTEAFF
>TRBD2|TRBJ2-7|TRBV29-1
CSVEASGTSYPEQYF
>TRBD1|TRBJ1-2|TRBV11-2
CASSLALTGVDGYTF
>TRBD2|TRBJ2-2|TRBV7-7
CASSPGLAYTGELFF
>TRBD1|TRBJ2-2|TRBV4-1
CASSQSTGDITGELFF
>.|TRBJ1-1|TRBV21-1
CASSKDWGNRGSQQNTEAFF
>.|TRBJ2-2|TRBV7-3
CASSFVMAENTGELFF
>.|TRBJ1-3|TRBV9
CASSAQQRNTIYF
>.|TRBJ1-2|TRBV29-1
CSVESGGHYGYTF
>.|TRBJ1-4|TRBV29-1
CSVGRAGSEKLFF
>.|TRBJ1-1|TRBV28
CATQTNTEAFF
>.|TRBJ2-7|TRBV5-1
CASSLATGTLSYEQYF
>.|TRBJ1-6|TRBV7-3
CASSPTARFNSPLHF
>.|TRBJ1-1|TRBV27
CASSLTRDTEAFF
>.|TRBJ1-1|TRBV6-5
CASRTRDHTEAFF
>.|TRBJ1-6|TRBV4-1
CASRPRDNNNSPLHF
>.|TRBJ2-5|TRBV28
CASSYKQGATQYF
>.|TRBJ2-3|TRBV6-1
CAILTGRVTTDTQYF
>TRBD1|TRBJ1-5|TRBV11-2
CASSLGGHRGRGHQPQHF
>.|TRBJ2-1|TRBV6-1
CASSERIPAYNEQFF
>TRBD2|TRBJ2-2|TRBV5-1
CASSAGLATTGELFF
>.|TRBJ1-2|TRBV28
CASSFQGYGYTF
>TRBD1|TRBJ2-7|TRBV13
CASSLGTGGTYEQYF
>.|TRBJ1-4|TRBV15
CATSRGASTNEKLFF
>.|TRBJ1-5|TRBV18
CASSPSGGNQPQHF
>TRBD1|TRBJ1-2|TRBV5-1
CASSSGQGGLINYGYTF
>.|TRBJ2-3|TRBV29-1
CSVDVTATDTQYF
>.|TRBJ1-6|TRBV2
CASSSGGSYNSPLHF
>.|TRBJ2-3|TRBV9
CASSVAPTDTQYF
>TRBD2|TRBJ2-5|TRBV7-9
CASARGGRQETQYF
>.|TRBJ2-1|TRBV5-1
CASSLAPWGGSLNEQFF
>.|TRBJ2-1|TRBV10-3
CAISEGRYSYNEQFF
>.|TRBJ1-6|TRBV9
CASSETDYDNSPLHF
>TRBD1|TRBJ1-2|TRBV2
CASSKDRGANYGYTF
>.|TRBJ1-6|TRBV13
CASSSEGPSNSPLHF
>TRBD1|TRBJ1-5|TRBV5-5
CASSLVFRDRGYQPQHF
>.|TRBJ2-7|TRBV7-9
CASSLIGDGEQYF
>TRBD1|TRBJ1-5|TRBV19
CASTSRGTGFVVGNQPQHF
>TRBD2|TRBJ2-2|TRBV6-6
CASRPHGTSGTGELFF
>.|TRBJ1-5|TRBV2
CASSDGRASNQPQHF